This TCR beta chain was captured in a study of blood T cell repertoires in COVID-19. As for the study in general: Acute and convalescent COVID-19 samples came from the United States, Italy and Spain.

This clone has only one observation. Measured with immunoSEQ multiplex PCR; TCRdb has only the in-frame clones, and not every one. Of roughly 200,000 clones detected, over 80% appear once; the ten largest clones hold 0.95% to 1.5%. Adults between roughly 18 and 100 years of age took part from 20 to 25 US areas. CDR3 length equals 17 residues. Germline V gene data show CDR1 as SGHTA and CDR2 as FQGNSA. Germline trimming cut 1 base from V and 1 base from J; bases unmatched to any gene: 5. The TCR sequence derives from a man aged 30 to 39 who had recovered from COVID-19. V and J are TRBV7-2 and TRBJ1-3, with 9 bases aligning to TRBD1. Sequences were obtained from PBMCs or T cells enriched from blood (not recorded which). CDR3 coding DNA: TGTGCCAGCAGCTTAGTGCTGGGACAGGGTTCTGGAAACACCATATATTTT. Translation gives CASSLVLGQGSGNTIYF.